This T cell receptor (beta chain) is drawn from a study of T cells in Graves' hyperthyroidism and ophthalmopathy. Findings and limits, study-wide: Blood also carried most thyroid clonotypes expanded above 0.001. By a 13 V-J model, ophthalmopathy was set apart from stable hyperthyroidism.

RNA transcripts served as the template for amplifying TCR beta CDR3 regions. HTBI primers drove first-round RT-PCR of the TCR CDR3. One entry per CDR3 protein results from TCRdb running MiXCR on the multiplex PCR reads. The repertoire consists of some 300,000 distinct CDR3 sequences, with approximately 16% occurring once and the leading ten covering around a third. There are a few counts of this clonotype. Its antigen remains unidentified. PBMCs stemmed from about 9.5 ml fresh peripheral blood. This clonotype originated in a man aged 25 to 40 with Graves' hyperthyroidism. The sequenced material came from blood.

The chain's CDR3 is CASSLGSDHYEQYF. CDR3 coding DNA: TGCGCCAGCAGCTTGGGAAGCGATCACTACGAGCAGTACTTC. The chain is built from TRBV5-1 and TRBJ2-7; no clear D gene. The germline V gene has CDR1 SGHRS and CDR2 YFSETQ. The CDR3 spans 14 residues. V lost 0 bases and J 3 bases, leaving 10 bases between the germline ends.